This T cell receptor (beta chain) emerged from a study of long-term antiretroviral therapy in people with HIV. Study background: Samples collected earliest predate the 2015 immediate-ART recommendation by about a decade.

There was at least one pre-ART PBMC sample for each donor, plus at least two post-ART PBMC samples. A v3.0 immunoSEQ assay was performed at survey level. This table comes from immunoSEQ multiplex PCR, and its TCRdb copy is limited to in-frame clones, with some not included. The sample has 35,000 to 45,000 clones, 82% seen once. This CDR3 comprises 16 residues. From germline, CDR1 is LGHNA and CDR2 YSLEER. V was trimmed by 4 bases and J by 4 bases, leaving 19 bases between them. The source of this sequence is a man aged 18 to 29 with HIV. This specimen was unsorted PBMCs, taken 0.3 years after starting antiretroviral therapy. The chain is built from TRBV4-3 and TRBJ1-2; D call uncertain. As DNA, the CDR3 is TGCGCCAGCAGCCCTGTTCCGGCAGTTCCTGGCTATGGCTACACCTTC. It codes for CASSPVPAVPGYGYTF.